These 9 T cell receptor beta chains came from one sample sequenced in a study of blood T cell repertoires in COVID-19. TCRdb's table, derived via immunoSEQ multiplex PCR, lists solely in-frame clones and lacks some. Of around 100,000 clones in the sample, around 87% were seen once. Specimen: peripheral blood. The receptors stem from a man in his forties or fifties with acute or convalescent COVID-19.

The chain joins TRBV10-2 to TRBJ1-1; a weak D match, TRBD1 (5 bases). The V and J ends lost 3 bases and 1 base respectively, with 9 bases between them. The CDR3 extends over 14 amino acids. Looked up from germline, CDR1 is WSHSY and CDR2 is SAAADI. CDR3 DNA: TGCGCCAGCAGTGACGCAGGGCCGAACACTGAAGCTTTCTTT. Amino acids: CASSDAGPNTEAFF.

V is TRBV5-1 and J is TRBJ2-1; the D gene is possibly TRBD2 (6 bases). The CDR3 length is 16 residues. Germline values: CDR1 SGHRS, CDR2 YFSETQ. The ends were cut back, 4 bases at V and 0 bases at J, with 14 bases in the middle. The CDR3 spells CASSPAGGGSYNEQFF. DNA for the CDR3: TGCGCCAGCAGCCCGGCCGGGGGTGGCTCCTACAATGAGCAGTTCTTC.

The rearrangement joins TRBV18 to TRBJ2-7, with TRBD2 matching over 14 bases. The length of the CDR3 is 15 residues. Losses at the gene ends were 3 bases for V and 4 bases for J; bases not matched to a gene: 2. The germline CDR1 and CDR2 sequences are KGHSH and LQKENI. The CDR3 sequence: CASSPGTSGSYEQYF. In DNA, the CDR3 is TGTGCCAGCTCACCCGGGACTAGCGGGAGTTACGAGCAGTACTTC.

The gene calls are TRBV12-5 and TRBJ2-1; 16 positions match TRBD2. The germline V gene encodes CDR1 LGHNT and CDR2 FRNRAP. This CDR3 spans 16 amino acids. The junction had 2 bases not matched to a gene; V was cut back by 1 base and J by 8 bases. The CDR3 loop reads CASGLEGTSGRDEQFF. In DNA, the CDR3 is TGTGCTAGTGGTTTGGAAGGGACTAGCGGGAGGGATGAGCAGTTCTTC.

The chain is built from TRBV7-9 and TRBJ2-5; D unresolved. The germline gives CDR1 SEHNR, CDR2 FQNEAQ (reference sequence). The CDR3 length is 13 residues. Trimming cost V 1 base and J 8 bases, with 11 bases left between them. The CDR3 sequence is CASSLGAPGTQYF. DNA for the CDR3: TGTGCCAGCAGCTTAGGGGCCCCTGGAACCCAGTACTTC.

As concerns this clone: Other DNA sequences of this sample code for an identical CDR3. The V and J genes are TRBV18 and TRBJ1-6; 10 bases agree with TRBD1. V was clipped by 4 bases and J by 10 bases; unmatched bases: 4. CDR3 size: 14 residues. Germline values: CDR1 KGHSH, CDR2 LQKENI. As DNA, the CDR3 is TGTGCCAGCTCACGGGACAGGGGTGACTCACCCCTCCACTTT. As protein: CASSRDRGDSPLHF.

This clone occurred once. This sequence joins TRBV21-1 and TRBJ2-7; the table assigns TRBD1, which was not confirmed against the DNA. TRBV21-1 is marked as a pseudogene. There are 13 residues in the CDR3. The CDR3 coding sequence is TGTGCCAGCAGCAAGAAAGGGGGATACGAGCAGTACTTC. This encodes CASSKKGGYEQYF.

The chain combines TRBV21-1 with TRBJ2-3; the table's D call, TRBD2, was not checked against the DNA. TRBV21-1 is marked as a pseudogene. The CDR3 has 18 residues. The DNA for the CDR3 is TGTGCCAGCAGCTCCAAGGAGGAAGCGGGACGACGTGGAGATACGCAGTATTTT. Translation: CASSSKEEAGRRGDTQYF.

This clone has just one count. The rearrangement joins TRBV2 to TRBJ1-2, with unresolved D. V gave up 4 bases and J gave up 8 bases, with 11 bases separating them. There are 12 residues in the CDR3. CDR1 and CDR2 from the germline V gene are SNHLY and FYNNEI. The CDR3 protein is CASSVVIEGYTF. CDR3 sequence (DNA): TGTGCCAGCAGTGTGGTAATAGAGGGCTACACCTTC.